This passage covers 18 T cell receptor beta chains from one sample sequenced in a study of PD-1 blockade in classical Hodgkin lymphoma. Produced via immunoSEQ multiplex PCR; TCRdb's table is partial and in-frame only. The sample yields about 97,000 clones, around 80% seen once. Each patient experienced a relapse that followed autologous stem cell transplantation, and brentuximab vedotin exposure varied. Source: peripheral blood mononuclear cells (PBMCs), taken at baseline. The receptors were sampled from a human donor with classical Hodgkin lymphoma.

The V call is TRBV15, the J call TRBJ2-1, with 8 bases identical to TRBD2. Germline CDR1 LNHNV, CDR2 YYDKDF (reference sequence). Trimming removed 8 bases from V and 6 bases from J; junction bases left unmatched: 9. This CDR3 contains 14 residues. The CDR3 sequence is CATSREGGVNEQFF. The CDR3, as DNA: TGTGCCACCTCACGGGAGGGTGGGGTCAATGAGCAGTTCTTC.

The chain has TRBV7-9 and TRBJ1-4; weak D call: TRBD1 (6 bases). This CDR3 is 14 amino acids long. CDR1 is SEHNR, CDR2 FQNEAQ, per germline (reference sequence). V was trimmed by 5 bases and J by 2 bases, leaving 9 bases between them. The CDR3: CASSRGQTNEKLFF. CDR3 DNA sequence: TGTGCCAGCAGCCGAGGACAGACTAATGAAAAACTGTTTTTT. Looking up the rest from reference TRBV7-9 and TRBJ1-4 gives the full variable domain: DTGVSQNPRHKITKRGQNVTFRCDPISEHNRLYWYRQTLGQGPEFLTYFQNEAQLEKSRLLSDRFSAERPKGSFSTLEIQRTEQGDSAMYLCASSRGQTNEKLFFGSGTQLSVL.

This clone was found once. The chain links TRBV7-9 to TRBJ2-5; 9 bases are shared with TRBD1. With 5 bases clipped from V and 5 bases from J, the junction kept 6 bases outside the gene matches. This CDR3 comprises 14 residues. Germline CDR1 reads SEHNR; CDR2 reads FQNEAQ (reference sequence). The CDR3 DNA follows: TGTGCCAGCAGCCTGACAGGGGGTCGGGAGACCCAGTACTTC. Encoded protein: CASSLTGGRETQYF. The full variable domain, completed using reference TRBV7-9 and TRBJ2-5, is DTGVSQNPRHKITKRGQNVTFRCDPISEHNRLYWYRQTLGQGPEFLTYFQNEAQLEKSRLLSDRFSAERPKGSFSTLEIQRTEQGDSAMYLCASSLTGGRETQYFGPGTRLLVL.

The V and J genes are TRBV9 and TRBJ1-1, with D perhaps matching TRBD1 (5 bases). In germline, CDR1 is SGDLS, CDR2 YYNGEE. CDR3 length: 14 amino acids. Trimming stripped 4 bases from V and 6 bases from J, with 16 bases between. In DNA, the CDR3 is TGTGCCAGCAGCCCCGTAGGGGCAGTCGCTGAAGCTTTCTTT. Translation gives CASSPVGAVAEAFF. The whole variable domain, filled in from reference TRBV9 and TRBJ1-1, reads DSGVTQTPKHLITATGQRVTLRCSPRSGDLSVYWYQQSLDQGLQFLIQYYNGEERAKGNILERFSAQQFPDLHSELNLSSLELGDSALYFCASSPVGAVAEAFFGQGTRLTVV.

The chain uses TRBV5-1 and TRBJ2-5; no reliable D call. Germline assignment: CDR1 SGHRS and CDR2 YFSETQ. Trimming cost V 2 bases and J 5 bases, with 16 bases left between them. The CDR3 has 15 residues. The CDR3 DNA is TGCGCCAGCAGCTTCGTAAGTGGGCAGGAGGAGACCCAGTACTTC. Translating it yields CASSFVSGQEETQYF.

This clone was counted a single time. CDR3 in amino acids: CASSQVRVMNTEAFF. As DNA, the CDR3 is TGCGCCAGCAGCCAAGTGCGCGTTATGAACACTGAAGCTTTCTTT. The genes are TRBV4-3 and TRBJ1-1; no reliable D call. The CDR3 totals 15 residues. The V and J ends lost 1 base and 0 bases respectively, with 9 bases between them. CDR1 and CDR2 from the germline V gene are LGHNA and YSLEER.

The chain joins TRBV5-1 to TRBJ2-5; D ambiguous. Germline V gene sequence: CDR1 SGHRS, CDR2 YFSETQ. The CDR3 is 12 residues long. V gave up 3 bases and J gave up 2 bases, with 5 bases separating them. The CDR3 nucleotides are TGCGCCAGCAGCTCCCCTCAAGAGACCCAGTACTTC. Residues: CASSSPQETQYF. The variable domain in full, completed from reference TRBV5-1 and TRBJ2-5, reads KAGVTQTPRYLIKTRGQQVTLSCSPISGHRSVSWYQQTPGQGLQFLFEYFSETQRNKGNFPGRFSGRQFSNSRSEMNVSTLELGDSALYLCASSSPQETQYFGPGTRLLVL.

The chain combines TRBV2 with TRBJ2-2; D possibly matches TRBD1 or TRBD2 (5 bases each). V was cut by 3 bases and J by 4 bases, with 12 bases left in between. The length of the CDR3 is 15 residues. CDR1 SNHLY and CDR2 FYNNEI come from the germline V gene. DNA of the CDR3: TGTGCCAGCAGTGATGGGCTGAGGGGCACCGGGGAGCTGTTTTTT. Translation: CASSDGLRGTGELFF.

This sequence joins TRBV19 and TRBJ1-3; D is possibly TRBD1 (5 bases). The CDR3 has 15 amino acids. V lost 3 bases to trimming and J lost 0 bases, with 9 bases between them. Germline V gene data show CDR1 as LNHDA and CDR2 as SQIVND (reference sequence). The CDR3 coding sequence is TGTGCCAGTAGTATCGGGGGGATCTCTGGAAACACCATATATTTT. Protein: CASSIGGISGNTIYF.

The chain combines TRBV6-6 with TRBJ2-7; the match to TRBD1 covers 8 bases. Per germline, CDR1 MNHNY and CDR2 SVGAGI (reference sequence). The CDR3 loop spans 16 amino acids. Trimming took 5 bases from V and 4 from J; bases not matched to a gene: 13. In DNA form, the CDR3 reads TGTGCCAGCAGTCCGGACAGGGTGGGAAGTTCTTACGAGCAGTACTTC. Protein product: CASSPDRVGSSYEQYF.

This clone has more than one count but fewer than ten. The V call is TRBV6-1, the J call TRBJ1-1, with a possible D match to TRBD1 (5 bases). Per the germline V gene, CDR1 is MNHNS and CDR2 is SASEGT. The CDR3 totals 11 residues. Trimming removed 5 bases from V and 8 bases from J, with 9 bases in between. CDR3 loop: CASSTTGEAFF. In DNA form, the CDR3 reads TGTGCCAGCAGTACTACAGGAGAAGCTTTCTTT.

The J gene is TRBJ1-2, the V gene TRBV5-6; TRBD1 agrees at 7 bases. V shed 3 bases, J shed 6 bases, and the junction held 5 bases outside the gene matches. Germline loops: CDR1 SGHDT, CDR2 YYEEEE. This CDR3 has 13 amino acids. CDR3: CASSSTGRDGYTF. The CDR3 coding sequence is TGTGCCAGCAGCTCGACAGGGAGGGATGGCTACACCTTC. The variable domain in full, with the rest retrieved from reference TRBV5-6 and TRBJ1-2, is DAGVTQSPTHLIKTRGQQVTLRCSPKSGHDTVSWYQQALGQGPQFIFQYYEEEERQRGNFPDRFSGHQFPNYSSELNVNALLLGDSALYLCASSSTGRDGYTFGSGTRLTVV.

This clone was picked up one time. V usage is TRBV21-1 and J usage is TRBJ1-5; the tabulated D call, TRBD1, remains unverified against the DNA. TRBV21-1 is listed as a pseudogene. CDR3 length: 18 amino acids. DNA for the CDR3: TGTGCCAGCAGCACCCCTGCCCGGGACAGGGGAAGCAATCAGCCCCAGCATTTT. As protein: CASSTPARDRGSNQPQHF.

V usage is TRBV19 and J usage is TRBJ2-3; D gene ambiguous. The length of the CDR3 is 15 residues. Germline CDR1 reads LNHDA; CDR2 reads SQIVND (reference sequence). Trimming pared 3 bases from V and 2 bases from J, leaving 12 bases between. The CDR3 bases are TGTGCCAGTAGTATGGGCGGTATATTCACAGATACGCAGTATTTT. This gives the protein CASSMGGIFTDTQYF. Supplemented by reference TRBV19 and TRBJ2-3, the full variable domain reads DGGITQSPKYLFRKEGQNVTLSCEQNLNHDAMYWYRQDPGQGLRLIYYSQIVNDFQKGDIAEGYSVSREKKESFPLTVTSAQKNPTAFYLCASSMGGIFTDTQYFGPGTRLTVL.

The rearrangement joins TRBV6-5 to TRBJ2-1; D call uncertain. This CDR3 has 11 residues. Germline V gene lookup returns CDR1 MNHEY and CDR2 SVGAGI. With 2 bases removed from V and 10 bases from J, the gap between germline ends came to 6 bases. CDR3 residues: CASSYGPEQFF. The DNA of the CDR3 is TGTGCCAGCAGTTACGGGCCGGAGCAGTTCTTC.

This sequence joins TRBV2 and TRBJ2-7; 7 bases are shared with TRBD1. The trim removed 9 bases at V and 4 bases at J, leaving 9 bases unmatched. Germline loops: CDR1 SNHLY, CDR2 FYNNEI. This CDR3 has 13 amino acids. The CDR3 region has the DNA TGTGCCAGGCCCCCGGGACAGATTTACGAGCAGTACTTC. This translates into CARPPGQIYEQYF.

The chain couples TRBV2 to TRBJ1-1; TRBD1 matches 7 bases. V was clipped by 2 bases and J by 6 bases; unmatched bases: 6. This CDR3 region has 14 residues. Germline CDR1 SNHLY, CDR2 FYNNEI. The DNA of the CDR3 is TGTGCCAGCAGTGAAAACAGGGGAGGGGCTGAAGCTTTCTTT. This codes for CASSENRGGAEAFF. The full variable domain, with the rest looked up from reference TRBV2 and TRBJ1-1, is EPEVTQTPSHQVTQMGQEVILRCVPISNHLYFYWYRQILGQKVEFLVSFYNNEISEKSEIFDDQFSVERPDGSNFTLKIRSTKLEDSAMYFCASSENRGGAEAFFGQGTRLTVV.

This chain links TRBV7-7 with TRBJ1-1; D not certain. Germline CDR1 SSHAT, CDR2 FNYEAQ (reference sequence). The CDR3 spans 14 residues. The germline V and J ends were trimmed by 5 bases and 0 bases, with 10 bases remaining between them. CDR3 in amino acids: CASSPLDLNTEAFF. In DNA form, the CDR3 reads TGTGCCAGCAGCCCTTTGGACCTGAACACTGAAGCTTTCTTT.